A selection of T cell receptor beta chains follows, all from one sample in a study of OX40 agonist ivuxolimab in advanced cancers. Sequencing used immunoSEQ multiplex PCR; TCRdb keeps in-frame clones, though not all of them. The table lists around 15,000 clones, approximately 80% of them singletons. Sample: CD4+ or CD8+ T cells sorted from blood, taken in a trial of the OX40 agonist ivuxolimab. The receptor set was obtained from an adult with an advanced solid tumor such as melanoma, head and neck, liver or kidney cancer. The CDR3 runs from the conserved cysteine through the conserved F or W. The order of the fields is V gene, J gene, clone size, CDR3 protein. Size tells how often a clone was seen (once, few, many) or the class of an expanded clone, and some rows leave it out.

V: TRBV19; J: TRBJ2-3; size: -; CDR3: CASKFIVPIDTQYF
V: TRBV6-5; J: TRBJ2-6; size: -; CDR3: CASSRSGANVLTF
V: TRBV10-1; J: TRBJ2-1; size: -; CDR3: CASSESTSNEQFF
V: TRBV6-6; J: TRBJ1-5; size: -; CDR3: CASSLYREGNQPQHF
V: TRBV29-1; J: TRBJ2-1; size: few; CDR3: CSVEDPGRSSYNEQFF
V: TRBV5-4; J: TRBJ2-1; size: -; CDR3: CASSLVLSSSYNEQFF
V: TRBV27; J: TRBJ2-7; size: -; CDR3: CASSLAGVSEQYF
V: TRBV5-1; J: TRBJ2-2; size: -; CDR3: CASSRDTRGAGELFF
V: TRBV11-2; J: TRBJ2-7; size: -; CDR3: CASSLLQGYEQYF
V: TRBV4-3; J: TRBJ2-7; size: -; CDR3: CASSQKRTGPYEQYF
V: TRBV6-5; J: TRBJ2-3; size: few; CDR3: CASSLWGRFVDTQYF
V: TRBV7-8; J: TRBJ2-3; size: -; CDR3: CASSWTETADTQYF
V: TRBV7-9; J: TRBJ2-1; size: -; CDR3: CASSLGYSGYNEQFF
V: TRBV6-5; J: TRBJ1-2; size: -; CDR3: CASSPGPGGDYGYTF
V: TRBV5-4; J: TRBJ2-1; size: -; CDR3: CASSYGTYNEQFF
V: TRBV13; J: TRBJ2-1; size: -; CDR3: CASSLGGTGINEQFF
V: TRBV5-6; J: TRBJ1-5; size: -; CDR3: CASSFLQGQPQHF
V: TRBV4-2; J: TRBJ2-7; size: -; CDR3: CASSPGQSSYEQYF
V: TRBV28; J: TRBJ1-5; size: -; CDR3: CASSFVTRNQPQHF
V: TRBV11-2; J: TRBJ1-5; size: -; CDR3: CASSSGQYSNQPQHF
V: TRBV7-6; J: TRBJ2-7; size: -; CDR3: CASSLLAGGLYEQYF
V: TRBV7-6; J: TRBJ2-6; size: -; CDR3: CASSLAGVGGAGANVLTF
V: TRBV7-7; J: TRBJ2-5; size: -; CDR3: CASSFETGTQETQYF
V: TRBV11-3; J: TRBJ2-1; size: once; CDR3: CASSSGTDYNEQFF
V: TRBV19; J: TRBJ1-2; size: -; CDR3: CASQRTGEGDYYGYTF
V: TRBV7-2; J: TRBJ2-2; size: -; CDR3: CASSPQGTRLNTGELFF
V: TRBV7-9; J: TRBJ2-7; size: -; CDR3: CASSNPKRGPNYEQYF
V: TRBV27; J: TRBJ2-3; size: -; CDR3: CASSWQRSTDTQYF
V: TRBV19; J: TRBJ2-1; size: once; CDR3: CASSPGTSNEQFF
V: TRBV19; J: TRBJ2-7; size: -; CDR3: CASSIDLGQTYEQYF
V: TRBV28; J: TRBJ2-5; size: few; CDR3: CASSLDRKTQYF
V: TRBV4-2; J: TRBJ2-7; size: -; CDR3: CASSPRGNLYEQYF
V: TRBV18; J: TRBJ2-1; size: -; CDR3: CASSPPRLAGGPYNEQFF
V: TRBV30; J: TRBJ2-1; size: -; CDR3: CAWSGAPEQFF
V: TRBV5-4; J: TRBJ1-1; size: -; CDR3: CASSGWLGAGDTEAFF
V: TRBV4-3; J: TRBJ1-2; size: -; CDR3: CASSQLRLNYGYTF
V: TRBV19; J: TRBJ1-6; size: -; CDR3: CASSNPGDNSPLHF
V: TRBV19; J: TRBJ2-3; size: -; CDR3: CASSRDYTDTQYF
V: TRBV28; J: TRBJ2-7; size: -; CDR3: CASRGGWYEQYF
V: TRBV9; J: TRBJ2-1; size: -; CDR3: CASTPGGSQGGGGQFF
V: TRBV7-9; J: TRBJ2-7; size: once; CDR3: CASSQGGGLYEQYF
V: TRBV27; J: TRBJ1-2; size: few; CDR3: CASRGGYYGYTF
V: TRBV6-1; J: TRBJ1-5; size: medium-sized; CDR3: CASRESNQPQHF
V: TRBV6-5; J: TRBJ2-1; size: -; CDR3: CASSWTGGDEQFF
V: TRBV6-5; J: TRBJ2-7; size: -; CDR3: CASSYSGGVYEQYF
V: TRBV5-8; J: TRBJ2-5; size: -; CDR3: CASSLGAGYETQYF
V: TRBV28; J: TRBJ2-3; size: once; CDR3: CASSNPSGRALSTDTQYF
V: TRBV27; J: -; size: -; CDR3: CASSIGGSPLYEQYF
V: TRBV5-1; J: TRBJ2-5; size: once; CDR3: CASSLPGGGETQYF
V: TRBV4-1; J: TRBJ2-5; size: -; CDR3: CASSRDRLANSWETQYF
V: TRBV7-9; J: TRBJ2-7; size: few; CDR3: CASSWGTYEQYF
V: TRBV5-1; J: TRBJ2-1; size: -; CDR3: CASRTRVF
V: TRBV9; J: TRBJ2-7; size: -; CDR3: CASSASGRRMGLYEQYF
V: TRBV9; J: TRBJ2-1; size: -; CDR3: CASSVAGGPNEQFF
V: TRBV7-3; J: TRBJ2-1; size: -; CDR3: CASSFIAGRGNEQFF
V: TRBV13; J: TRBJ2-7; size: -; CDR3: CASSLGLSDEQYF
V: TRBV4-3; J: TRBJ2-5; size: -; CDR3: CASSQAWKGTSSETQYF
V: TRBV7-9; J: TRBJ2-7; size: -; CDR3: CASSLESYEQYF
V: TRBV29-1; J: TRBJ1-2; size: -; CDR3: CSVVADGYTF